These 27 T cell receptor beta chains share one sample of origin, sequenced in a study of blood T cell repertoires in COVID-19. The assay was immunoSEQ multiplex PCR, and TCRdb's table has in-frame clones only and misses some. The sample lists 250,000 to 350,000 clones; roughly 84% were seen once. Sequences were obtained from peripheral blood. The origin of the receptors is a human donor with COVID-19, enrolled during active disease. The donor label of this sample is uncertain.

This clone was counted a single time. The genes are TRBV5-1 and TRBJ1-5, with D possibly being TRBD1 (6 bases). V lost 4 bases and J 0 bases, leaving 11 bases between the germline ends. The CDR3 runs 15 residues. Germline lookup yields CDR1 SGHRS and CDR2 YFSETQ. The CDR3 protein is CASSPAGASNQPQHF. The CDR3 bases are TGCGCCAGCAGCCCGGCGGGGGCTAGCAATCAGCCCCAGCATTTT. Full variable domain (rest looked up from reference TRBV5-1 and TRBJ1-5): KAGVTQTPRYLIKTRGQQVTLSCSPISGHRSVSWYQQTPGQGLQFLFEYFSETQRNKGNFPGRFSGRQFSNSRSEMNVSTLELGDSALYLCASSPAGASNQPQHFGDGTRLSIL.

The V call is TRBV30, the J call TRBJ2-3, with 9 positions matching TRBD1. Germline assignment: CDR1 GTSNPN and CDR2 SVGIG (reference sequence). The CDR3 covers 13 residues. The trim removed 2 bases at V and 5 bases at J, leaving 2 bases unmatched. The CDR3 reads CAWSTDRGDTQYF. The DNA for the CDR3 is TGTGCCTGGAGTACGGACAGGGGAGATACGCAGTATTTT. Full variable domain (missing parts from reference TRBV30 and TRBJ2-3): SQTIHQWPATLVQPVGSPLSLECTVEGTSNPNLYWYRQAAGRGLQLLFYSVGIGQISSEVPQNLSASRPQDRQFILSSKKLLLSDSGFYLCAWSTDRGDTQYFGPGTRLTVL.

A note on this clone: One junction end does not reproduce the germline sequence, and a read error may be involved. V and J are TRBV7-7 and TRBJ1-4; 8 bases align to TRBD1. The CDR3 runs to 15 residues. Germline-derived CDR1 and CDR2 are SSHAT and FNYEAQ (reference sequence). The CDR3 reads CASSPGTGINEKLFF. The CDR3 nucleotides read TGTGCTAGCAGCCCCGGGACAGGCATTAATGAAAAACTGTTTTTT.

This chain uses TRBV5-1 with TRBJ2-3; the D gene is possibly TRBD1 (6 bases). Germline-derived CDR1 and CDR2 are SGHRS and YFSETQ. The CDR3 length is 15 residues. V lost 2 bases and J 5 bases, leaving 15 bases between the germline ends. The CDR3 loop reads CASSFTQGNLDTQYF. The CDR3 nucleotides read TGCGCCAGCAGCTTCACACAGGGCAATTTAGATACGCAGTATTTT.

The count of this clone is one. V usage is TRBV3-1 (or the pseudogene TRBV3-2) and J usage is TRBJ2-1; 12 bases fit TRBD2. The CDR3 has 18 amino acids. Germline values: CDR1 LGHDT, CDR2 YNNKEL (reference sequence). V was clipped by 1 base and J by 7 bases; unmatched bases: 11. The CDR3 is CASSQGLASGRARNEQFF. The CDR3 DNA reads TGTGCCAGCAGCCAAGGGCTCGCTAGCGGGAGGGCCAGGAATGAGCAGTTCTTC.

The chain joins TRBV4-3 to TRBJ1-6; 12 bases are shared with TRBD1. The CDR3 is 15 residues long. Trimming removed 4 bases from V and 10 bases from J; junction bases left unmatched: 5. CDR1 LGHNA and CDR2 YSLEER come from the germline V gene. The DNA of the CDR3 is TGCGCCAGCAGCCCAGGGACAGGGGGCAACTCACCCCTCCACTTT. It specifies CASSPGTGGNSPLHF.

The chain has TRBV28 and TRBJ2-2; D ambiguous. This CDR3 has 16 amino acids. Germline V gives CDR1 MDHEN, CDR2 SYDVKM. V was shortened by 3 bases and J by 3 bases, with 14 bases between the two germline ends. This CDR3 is CASSFLTNSHTGELFF. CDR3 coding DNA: TGTGCCAGCAGTTTCTTAACAAATAGCCACACCGGGGAGCTGTTTTTT. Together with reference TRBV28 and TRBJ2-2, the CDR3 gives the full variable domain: DVKVTQSSRYLVKRTGEKVFLECVQDMDHENMFWYRQDPGLGLRLIYFSYDVKMKEKGDIPEGYSVSREKKERFSLILESASTNQTSMYLCASSFLTNSHTGELFFGEGSRLTVL.

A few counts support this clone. CDR3 coding DNA: TGTGCCAGCAGTGACGTCCCGACGGGCTCCTACGAGCAGTACTTC. It yields the protein CASSDVPTGSYEQYF. The chain employs TRBV6-2 or TRBV6-3 and TRBJ2-7; the D is unclear. CDR1 MNHEY and CDR2 SVGEGT come from the germline V gene. The CDR3 covers 15 residues. Trimming shortened V by 5 bases and J by 0 bases, and 14 bases separated the two germline ends.

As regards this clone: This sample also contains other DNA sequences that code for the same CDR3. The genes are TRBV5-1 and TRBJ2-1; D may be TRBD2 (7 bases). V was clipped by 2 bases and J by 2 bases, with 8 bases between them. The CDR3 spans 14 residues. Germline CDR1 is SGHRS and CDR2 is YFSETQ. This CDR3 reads CASSLGGAYNEQFF. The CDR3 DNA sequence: TGCGCCAGCAGCTTAGGGGGGGCCTACAATGAGCAGTTCTTC.

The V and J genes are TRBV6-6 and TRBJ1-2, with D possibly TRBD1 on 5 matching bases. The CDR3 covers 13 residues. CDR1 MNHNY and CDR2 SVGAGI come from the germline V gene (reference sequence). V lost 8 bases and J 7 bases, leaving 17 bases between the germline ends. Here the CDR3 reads CASDQGGERGYTF. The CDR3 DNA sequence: TGTGCCAGCGATCAGGGAGGAGAGCGTGGCTACACCTTC.

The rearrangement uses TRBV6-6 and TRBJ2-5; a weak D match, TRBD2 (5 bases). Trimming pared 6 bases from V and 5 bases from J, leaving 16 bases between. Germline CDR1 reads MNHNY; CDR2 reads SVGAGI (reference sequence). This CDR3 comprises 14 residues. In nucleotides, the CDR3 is TGTGCCAGCAGAAACAGCGGAGTGAGTGAGACCCAGTACTTC. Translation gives CASRNSGVSETQYF.

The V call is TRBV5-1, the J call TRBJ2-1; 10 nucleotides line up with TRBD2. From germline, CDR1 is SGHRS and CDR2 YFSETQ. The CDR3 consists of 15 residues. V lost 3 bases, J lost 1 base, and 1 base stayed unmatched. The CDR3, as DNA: TGCGCCAGCAGCTCAGCGGGAGGGTCCTACAATGAGCAGTTCTTC. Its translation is CASSSAGGSYNEQFF.

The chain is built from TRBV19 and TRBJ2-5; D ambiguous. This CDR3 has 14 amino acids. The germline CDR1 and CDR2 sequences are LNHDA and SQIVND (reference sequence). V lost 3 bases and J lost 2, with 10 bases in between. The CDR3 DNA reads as TGTGCCAGTAGTATCTATACTTCTCAAGAGACCCAGTACTTC. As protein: CASSIYTSQETQYF.

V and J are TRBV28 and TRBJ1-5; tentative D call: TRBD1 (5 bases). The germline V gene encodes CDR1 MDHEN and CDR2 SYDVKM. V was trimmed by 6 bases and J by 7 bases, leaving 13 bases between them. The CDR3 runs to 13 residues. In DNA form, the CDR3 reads TGTGCCAGCAGCTTGTTGGGGCCCCAGCCCCAGCATTTT. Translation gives CASSLLGPQPQHF.

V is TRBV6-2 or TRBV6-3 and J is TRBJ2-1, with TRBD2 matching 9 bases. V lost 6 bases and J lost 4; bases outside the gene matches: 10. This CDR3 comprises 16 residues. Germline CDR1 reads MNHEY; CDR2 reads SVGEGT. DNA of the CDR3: TGTGCCAGCAGCCCTTACGGGCGGGAGGGGTACAATGAGCAGTTCTTC. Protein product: CASSPYGREGYNEQFF.

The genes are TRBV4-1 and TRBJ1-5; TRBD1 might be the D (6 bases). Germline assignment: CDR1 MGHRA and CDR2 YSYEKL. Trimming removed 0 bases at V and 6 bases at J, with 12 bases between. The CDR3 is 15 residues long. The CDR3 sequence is CASSQDRGKSQPQHF. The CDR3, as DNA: TGCGCCAGCAGCCAAGACAGGGGAAAAAGTCAGCCCCAGCATTTT.

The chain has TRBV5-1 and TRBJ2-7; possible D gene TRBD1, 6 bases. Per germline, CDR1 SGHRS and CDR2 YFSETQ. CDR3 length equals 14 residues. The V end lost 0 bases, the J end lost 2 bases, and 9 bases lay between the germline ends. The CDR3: CASSLDRDTYEQYF. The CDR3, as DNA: TGCGCCAGCAGCTTGGACAGGGACACCTACGAGCAGTACTTC.

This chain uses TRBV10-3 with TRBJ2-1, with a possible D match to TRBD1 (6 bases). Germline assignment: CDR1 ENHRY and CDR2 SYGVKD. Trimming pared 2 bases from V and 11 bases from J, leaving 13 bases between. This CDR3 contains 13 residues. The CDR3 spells CAISEGTRFQQFF. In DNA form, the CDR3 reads TGTGCCATCAGTGAGGGGACAAGGTTTCAGCAGTTCTTC.

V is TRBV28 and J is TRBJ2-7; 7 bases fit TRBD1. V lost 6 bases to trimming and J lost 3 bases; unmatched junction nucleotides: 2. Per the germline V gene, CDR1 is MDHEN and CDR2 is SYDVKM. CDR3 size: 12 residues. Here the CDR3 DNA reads TGTGCCAGCAGGGGACAGTTCTACGAGCAGTACTTC. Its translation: CASRGQFYEQYF.

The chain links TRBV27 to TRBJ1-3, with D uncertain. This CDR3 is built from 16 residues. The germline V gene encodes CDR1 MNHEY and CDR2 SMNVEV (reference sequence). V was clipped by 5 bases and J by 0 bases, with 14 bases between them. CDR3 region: CASSTHSFLSGNTIYF. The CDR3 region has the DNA TGTGCCAGCAGTACGCACTCGTTTCTCTCTGGAAACACCATATATTTT.

In nucleotides, the CDR3 is TGTGCCAGCTCACCCCGGGGCCCCGGGGGAGGTAGCTCCTACGAGCAGTACTTC. Its translation: CASSPRGPGGGSSYEQYF. V and J are TRBV18 and TRBJ2-7, with D tentatively TRBD2 (6 bases). Trimming cost V 3 bases and J 0 bases, with 21 bases left between them. There are 18 residues in the CDR3. CDR1 and CDR2 (germline): KGHSH, LQKENI.

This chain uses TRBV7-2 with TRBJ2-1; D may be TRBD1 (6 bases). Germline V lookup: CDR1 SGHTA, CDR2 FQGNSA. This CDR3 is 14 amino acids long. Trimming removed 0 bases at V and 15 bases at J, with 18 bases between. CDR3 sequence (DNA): TGTGCCAGCAGCTTAGCGGCGGACAGTCCCCTGATGTTCTTC. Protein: CASSLAADSPLMFF.

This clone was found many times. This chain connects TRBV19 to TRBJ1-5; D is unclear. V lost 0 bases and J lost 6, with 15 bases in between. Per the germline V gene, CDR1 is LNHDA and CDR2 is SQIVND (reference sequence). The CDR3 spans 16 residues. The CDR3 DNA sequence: TGTGCCAGTAGTATAGATCTTGGCGCTGGGAGTCAGCCCCAGCATTTT. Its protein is CASSIDLGAGSQPQHF.

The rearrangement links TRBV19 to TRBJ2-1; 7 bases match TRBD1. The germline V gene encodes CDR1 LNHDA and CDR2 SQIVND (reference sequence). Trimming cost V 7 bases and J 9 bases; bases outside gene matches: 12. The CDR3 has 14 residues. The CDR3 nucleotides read TGTGCCAGTAAGACCGGACAGGCTCATAGTGAGCAGTTCTTC. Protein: CASKTGQAHSEQFF.

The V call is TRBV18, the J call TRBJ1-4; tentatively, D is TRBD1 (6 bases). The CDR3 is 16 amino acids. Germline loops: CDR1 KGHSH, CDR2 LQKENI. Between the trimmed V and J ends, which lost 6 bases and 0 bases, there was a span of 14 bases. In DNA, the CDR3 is TGTGCCAGCTCGCTGGGGACAAGAGCAACTAATGAAAAACTGTTTTTT. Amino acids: CASSLGTRATNEKLFF.

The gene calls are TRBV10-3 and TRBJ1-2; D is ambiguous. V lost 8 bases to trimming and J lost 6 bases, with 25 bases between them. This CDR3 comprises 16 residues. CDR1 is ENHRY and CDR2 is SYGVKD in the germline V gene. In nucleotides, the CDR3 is TGTGCCATCCCAAAAAAAGAGGGTCTCACGCCTAATGGCTACACCTTC. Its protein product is CAIPKKEGLTPNGYTF.

CDR3 DNA sequence: TGTGCCAGCAGAGGACAGGGCCAAGAGACCCAGTACTTC. Translating gives CASRGQGQETQYF. The chain combines TRBV28 with TRBJ2-5; 8 nucleotides match TRBD1. Trimming removed 6 bases from V and 1 base from J; junction bases left unmatched: 1. The CDR3 is 13 residues long. Germline-derived CDR1 and CDR2 are MDHEN and SYDVKM.